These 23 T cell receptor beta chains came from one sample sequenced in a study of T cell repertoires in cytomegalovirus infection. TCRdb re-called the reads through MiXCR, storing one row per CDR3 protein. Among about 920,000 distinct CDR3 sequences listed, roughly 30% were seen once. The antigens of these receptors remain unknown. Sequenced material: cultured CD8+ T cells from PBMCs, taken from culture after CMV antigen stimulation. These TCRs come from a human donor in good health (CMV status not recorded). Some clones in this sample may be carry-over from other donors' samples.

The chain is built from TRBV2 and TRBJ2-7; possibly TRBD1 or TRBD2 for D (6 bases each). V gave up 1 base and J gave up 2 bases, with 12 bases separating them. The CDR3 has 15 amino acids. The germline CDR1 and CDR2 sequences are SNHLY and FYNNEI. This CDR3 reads CASSEVMGGAYEQYF. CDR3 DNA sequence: TGTGCCAGCAGTGAAGTGATGGGGGGCGCCTACGAGCAGTACTTC.

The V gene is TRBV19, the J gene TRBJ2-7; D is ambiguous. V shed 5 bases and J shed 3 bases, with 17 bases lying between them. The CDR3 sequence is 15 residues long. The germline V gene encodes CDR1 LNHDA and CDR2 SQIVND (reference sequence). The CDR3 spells CASSVAKGPSYEQYF. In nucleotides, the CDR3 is TGTGCCAGTAGTGTGGCAAAGGGTCCGAGCTACGAGCAGTACTTC.

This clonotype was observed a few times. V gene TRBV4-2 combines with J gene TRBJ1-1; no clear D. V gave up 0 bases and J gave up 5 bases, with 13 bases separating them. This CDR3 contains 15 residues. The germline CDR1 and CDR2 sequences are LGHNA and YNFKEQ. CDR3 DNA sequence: TGTGCCAGCAGCCAAGATTGGACCGGGAGGACTGAAGCTTTCTTT. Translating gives CASSQDWTGRTEAFF.

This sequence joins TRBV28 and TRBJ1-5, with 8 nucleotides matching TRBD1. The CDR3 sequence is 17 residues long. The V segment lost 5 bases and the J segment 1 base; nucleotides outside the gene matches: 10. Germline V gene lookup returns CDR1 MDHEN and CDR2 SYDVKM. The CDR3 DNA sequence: TGTGCCAGCAGTATGGGACAGGCTCGTTCAAGCAATCAGCCCCAGCATTTT. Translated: CASSMGQARSSNQPQHF.

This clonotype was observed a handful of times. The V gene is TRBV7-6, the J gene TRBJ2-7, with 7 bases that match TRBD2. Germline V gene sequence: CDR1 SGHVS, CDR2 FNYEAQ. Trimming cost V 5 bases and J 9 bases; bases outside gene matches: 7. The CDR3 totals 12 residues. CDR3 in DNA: TGTGCCAGCAGCCCCGGGACTATAGGGCAGTACTTC. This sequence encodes CASSPGTIGQYF.

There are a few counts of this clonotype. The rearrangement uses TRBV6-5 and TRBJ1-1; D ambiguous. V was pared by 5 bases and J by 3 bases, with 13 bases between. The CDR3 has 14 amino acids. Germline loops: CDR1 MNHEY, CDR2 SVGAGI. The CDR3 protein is CASSLAGRDTEAFF. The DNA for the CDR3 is TGTGCCAGCAGTCTAGCAGGACGTGACACTGAAGCTTTCTTT.

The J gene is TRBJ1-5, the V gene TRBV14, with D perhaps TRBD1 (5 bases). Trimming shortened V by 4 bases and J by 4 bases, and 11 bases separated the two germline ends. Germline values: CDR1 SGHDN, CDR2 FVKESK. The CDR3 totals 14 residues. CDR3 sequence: CASSRLGGNQPQHF. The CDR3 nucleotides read TGTGCCAGCAGCCGATTGGGGGGGAATCAGCCCCAGCATTTT.

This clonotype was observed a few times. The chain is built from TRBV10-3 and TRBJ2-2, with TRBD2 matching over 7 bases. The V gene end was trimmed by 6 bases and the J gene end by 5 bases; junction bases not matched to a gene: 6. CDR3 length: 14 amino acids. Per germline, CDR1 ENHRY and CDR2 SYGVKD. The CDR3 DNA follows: TGTGCCATCAGGGTTGCGGGGGAGACCGGGGAGCTGTTTTTT. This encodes CAIRVAGETGELFF.

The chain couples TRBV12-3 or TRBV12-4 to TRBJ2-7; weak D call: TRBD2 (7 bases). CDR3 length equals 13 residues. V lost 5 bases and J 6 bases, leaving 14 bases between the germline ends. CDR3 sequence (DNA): TGTGCCAGCAGTGGTCGGGGGGCCGGCGAGCAGTACGTC. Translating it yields CASSGRGAGEQYV.

The CDR3 sequence is CTSPGEEQYV. The CDR3 nucleotides are TGTACCAGTCCGGGGGAGGAGCAGTACGTC. The rearrangement links TRBV2 to TRBJ2-7; D may be TRBD2 (6 bases). Germline V CDR1 and CDR2: SNHLY, FYNNEI. There are 10 residues in the CDR3.

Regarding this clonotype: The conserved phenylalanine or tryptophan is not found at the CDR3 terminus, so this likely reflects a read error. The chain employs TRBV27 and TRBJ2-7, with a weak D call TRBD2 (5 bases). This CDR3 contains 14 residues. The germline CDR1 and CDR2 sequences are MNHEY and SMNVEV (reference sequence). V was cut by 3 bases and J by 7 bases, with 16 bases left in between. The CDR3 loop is CASSFDSGNTEQYS. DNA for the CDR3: TGTGCCAGCAGTTTCGACTCCGGGAACACGGAGCAGTACTCC.

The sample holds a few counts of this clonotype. The CDR3 here is CASSIMGEQFF. The CDR3 coding sequence is TGTGCCAGTAGTATAATGGGTGAGCAGTTCTTC. The chain carries TRBV19 and TRBJ2-1; D call uncertain. The length of the CDR3 is 11 residues. Germline V gene data show CDR1 as LNHDA and CDR2 as SQIVND (reference sequence). V was clipped by 2 bases and J by 9 bases, with 5 bases between them.

The CDR3 region has the DNA TGTGCCAGCAGTTACGGAGGCATGGGTAATTCACCCCTCCACTTT. It codes for CASSYGGMGNSPLHF. The chain combines TRBV6-2 or TRBV6-3 with TRBJ1-6; D is unresolved. Trimming removed 2 bases from V and 6 bases from J, with 11 bases in between. Germline-derived CDR1 and CDR2 are MNHEY and SVGEGT. This CDR3 region has 15 residues.

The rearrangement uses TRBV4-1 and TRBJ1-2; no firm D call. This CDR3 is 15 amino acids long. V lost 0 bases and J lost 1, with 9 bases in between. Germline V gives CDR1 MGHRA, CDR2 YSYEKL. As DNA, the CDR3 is TGCGCCAGCAGCCAAGAATATAGAATTAACTATGGCTACACCTTC. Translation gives CASSQEYRINYGYTF.

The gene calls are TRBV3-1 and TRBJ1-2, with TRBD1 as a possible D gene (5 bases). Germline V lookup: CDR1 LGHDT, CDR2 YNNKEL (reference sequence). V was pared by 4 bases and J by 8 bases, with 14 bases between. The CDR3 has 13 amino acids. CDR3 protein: CASSPGTIEGYTF. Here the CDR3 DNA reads TGTGCCAGCAGCCCTGGGACGATTGAGGGCTACACCTTC.

The CDR3 sequence: CASIMALQGETQYF. The DNA for the CDR3 is TGTGCCAGCATTATGGCTCTACAGGGCGAGACCCAGTACTTC. V is TRBV6-1 and J is TRBJ2-5; tentative D call: TRBD1 (6 bases). The CDR3 covers 14 residues. Per the germline V gene, CDR1 is MNHNS and CDR2 is SASEGT. V lost 7 bases to trimming and J lost 5 bases, with 17 bases between them.

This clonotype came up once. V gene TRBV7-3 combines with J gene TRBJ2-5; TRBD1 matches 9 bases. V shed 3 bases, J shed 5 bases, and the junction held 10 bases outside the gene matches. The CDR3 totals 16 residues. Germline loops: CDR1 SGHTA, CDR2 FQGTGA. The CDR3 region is CASSFGTGQGGETQYF. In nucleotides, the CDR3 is TGTGCCAGCAGCTTTGGGACGGGACAGGGAGGCGAGACCCAGTACTTC. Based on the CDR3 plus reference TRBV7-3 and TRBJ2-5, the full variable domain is GAGVSQTPSNKVTEKGKYVELRCDPISGHTALYWYRQSLGQGPEFLIYFQGTGAADDSGLPNDRFFAVRPEGSVSTLKIQRTERGDSAVYLCASSFGTGQGGETQYFGPGTRLLVL.

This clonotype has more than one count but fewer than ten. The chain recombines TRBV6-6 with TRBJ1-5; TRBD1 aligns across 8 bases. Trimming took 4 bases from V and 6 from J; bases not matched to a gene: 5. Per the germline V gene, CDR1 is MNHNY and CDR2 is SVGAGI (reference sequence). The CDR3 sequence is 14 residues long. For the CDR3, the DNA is TGTGCCAGCAGTTTGGACAGGGTCGGTCAGCCCCAGCATTTT. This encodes CASSLDRVGQPQHF.

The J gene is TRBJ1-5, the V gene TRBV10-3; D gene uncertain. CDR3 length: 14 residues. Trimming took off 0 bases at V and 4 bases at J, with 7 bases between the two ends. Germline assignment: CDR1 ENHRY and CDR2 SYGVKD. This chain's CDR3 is CAISESRQNQPQHF. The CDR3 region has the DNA TGTGCCATCAGTGAGTCTAGGCAGAATCAGCCCCAGCATTTT.

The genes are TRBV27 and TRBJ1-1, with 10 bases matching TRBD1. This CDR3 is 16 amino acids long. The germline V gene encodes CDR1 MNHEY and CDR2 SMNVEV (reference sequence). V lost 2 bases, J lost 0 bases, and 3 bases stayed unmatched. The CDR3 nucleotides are TGTGCCAGCAGTTTAAGGGGACAGGGGATGAACACTGAAGCTTTCTTT. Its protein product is CASSLRGQGMNTEAFF.

The DNA for the CDR3 is TGTGCCAGCAGTTACCGAATCGACACAGATACGCAGTATTTT. Its protein is CASSYRIDTDTQYF. The rearrangement links TRBV6-5 to TRBJ2-3; no reliable D call. The V end was cut by 2 bases, the J end by 2 bases, with 8 bases between. Looked up from germline, CDR1 is MNHEY and CDR2 is SVGAGI. The CDR3 has 14 amino acids.

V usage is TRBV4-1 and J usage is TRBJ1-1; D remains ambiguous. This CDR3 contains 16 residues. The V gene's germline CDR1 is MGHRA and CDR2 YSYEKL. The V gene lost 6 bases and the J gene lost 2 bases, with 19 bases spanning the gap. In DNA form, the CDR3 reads TGCGCCAGCAGGCTCCGGGGAGACATCCCTAACACTGAAGCTTTCTTT. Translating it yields CASRLRGDIPNTEAFF.

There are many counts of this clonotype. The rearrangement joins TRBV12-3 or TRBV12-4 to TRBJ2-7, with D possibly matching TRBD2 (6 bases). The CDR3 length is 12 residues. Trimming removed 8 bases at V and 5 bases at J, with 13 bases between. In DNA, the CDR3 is TGTGCCAGCTCGGCAGGGAGGCACGAGCAGTACTTC. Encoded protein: CASSAGRHEQYF.